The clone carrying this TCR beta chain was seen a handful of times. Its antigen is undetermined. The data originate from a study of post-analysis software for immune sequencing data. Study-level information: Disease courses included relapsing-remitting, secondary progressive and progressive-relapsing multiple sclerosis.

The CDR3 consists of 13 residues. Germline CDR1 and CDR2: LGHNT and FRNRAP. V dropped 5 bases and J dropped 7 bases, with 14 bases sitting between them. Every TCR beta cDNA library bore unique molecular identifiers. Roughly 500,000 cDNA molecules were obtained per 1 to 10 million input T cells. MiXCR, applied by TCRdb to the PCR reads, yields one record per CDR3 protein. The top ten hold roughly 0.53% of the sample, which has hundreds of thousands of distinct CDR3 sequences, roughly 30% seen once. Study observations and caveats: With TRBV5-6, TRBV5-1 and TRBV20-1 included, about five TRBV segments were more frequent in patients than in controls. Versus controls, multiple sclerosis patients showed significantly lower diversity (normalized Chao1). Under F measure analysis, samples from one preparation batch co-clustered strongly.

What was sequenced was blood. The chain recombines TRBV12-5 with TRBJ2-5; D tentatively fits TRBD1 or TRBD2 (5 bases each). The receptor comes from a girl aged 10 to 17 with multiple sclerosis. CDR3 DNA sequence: TGTGCTAGTGGTACCTCCGGGACGGGGACCCAGTACTTC. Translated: CASGTSGTGTQYF.